This T cell receptor beta chain was obtained from a study of lymphopenia after photon versus proton radiotherapy. This CDR3 has 15 residues. In germline, CDR1 is LNHNV, CDR2 YYDKDF (reference sequence). The V gene lost 0 bases and the J gene lost 0 bases, with 5 bases spanning the gap. Profiled with immunoSEQ multiplex PCR; TCRdb holds only in-frame clones, not every one. Among tens of thousands of clones listed, 85% to 90% were seen once. This material consisted of peripheral blood, taken from a patient treated with photon-based radiotherapy. The receptor was isolated from a man in his fifties with gastric cancer. The V call is TRBV15, the J call TRBJ1-4; D not resolved. CDR3 region: CATSRDQPTNEKLFF. CDR3 DNA: TGTGCCACCAGCAGAGATCAGCCAACTAATGAAAAACTGTTTTTT.